Following are 4 T cell receptor beta chains from one sample sequenced in a study of technical replicates of blood from several donors. Profiling relied on immunoSEQ multiplex PCR, and the TCRdb table lists in-frame clones only, not all of them. Of more than 90,000 clones in the sample, 95% are singletons; the top ten hold roughly 0.34%. Material for sequencing was T cells isolated from PBMCs. The receptors derive from a human donor in good health.

The chain has TRBV7-2 and TRBJ2-7; possibly TRBD1 for D (5 bases). V lost 5 bases, J lost 9 bases, and 17 bases lay in between. The CDR3 contains 13 residues. Germline loops: CDR1 SGHTA, CDR2 FQGNSA. The CDR3 DNA reads TGTGCCAGCAGCCCAGAGGTGGTAAGGGGGCAGTACTTC. As protein: CASSPEVVRGQYF.

The V and J genes are TRBV6-5 and TRBJ1-3; D remains ambiguous. There are 15 residues in the CDR3. Germline CDR1 is MNHEY and CDR2 is SVGAGI. The V gene lost 2 bases and the J gene lost 0 bases, with 8 bases spanning the gap. CDR3 residues: CASSYEGPSGNTIYF. CDR3 in DNA: TGTGCCAGCAGTTACGAGGGTCCCTCTGGAAACACCATATATTTT.

This chain links TRBV30 with TRBJ2-5; 12 bases fit TRBD2. This CDR3 is built from 16 residues. Trimming at V came to 0 bases and at J to 5 bases, leaving 7 bases not matched to a gene. Germline-derived CDR1 and CDR2 are GTSNPN and SVGIG (reference sequence). CDR3 bases: TGTGCCTGGAGTGTATTTAGGACTAGCGGGAACGAGACCCAGTACTTC. Amino acid sequence: CAWSVFRTSGNETQYF.

This clone occurred once. J is TRBJ2-7 and V is TRBV6-6; 7 positions agree with TRBD1. This CDR3 has 15 amino acids. V was clipped by 2 bases and J by 2 bases; unmatched bases: 6. Germline V gene data show CDR1 as MNHNY and CDR2 as SVGAGI (reference sequence). The CDR3 here is CASSYRRDRPYEQYF. For the CDR3, the DNA is TGTGCCAGCAGTTACCGAAGGGACAGACCCTACGAGCAGTACTTC.